The 16 T cell receptor beta chains below were found in one sample sequenced in a study of T cell responses to AZD1222 COVID-19 vaccine. Repertoires were generated with immunoSEQ multiplex PCR, while TCRdb's copy carries only in-frame clones and drops some. The sample includes approximately 100,000 clones, about 90% of them seen just once. Sequencing was performed on peripheral blood, taken 28 days after the second AZD1222 dose. The receptors derive from an adult who received the AZD1222 COVID-19 vaccine.

V gene TRBV6-2 or TRBV6-3 combines with J gene TRBJ1-1; D possibly corresponds to TRBD1 (5 bases). V gave up 6 bases and J gave up 5 bases, with 16 bases separating them. This CDR3 is built from 14 residues. The germline V gene encodes CDR1 MNHEY and CDR2 SVGEGT. DNA for the CDR3: TGTGCCAGCAGCGAACTCCAGGGAATTACTGAAGCTTTCTTT. Its translation is CASSELQGITEAFF.

The chain carries TRBV5-6 and TRBJ1-2; D gene ambiguous. The germline CDR1 and CDR2 sequences are SGHDT and YYEEEE. The germline V and J ends were trimmed by 4 bases and 5 bases, with 9 bases remaining between them. CDR3 length equals 12 residues. CDR3 protein: CASSPGPYGYTF. The CDR3 region has the DNA TGTGCCAGCAGCCCCGGACCTTATGGCTACACCTTC.

The chain couples TRBV11-3 to TRBJ1-4, with a possible D match to TRBD1 (6 bases). CDR3 size: 18 residues. CDR1 is SGHNT and CDR2 is YENEEA in the germline V gene. V was cut by 1 base and J by 7 bases, with 22 bases left in between. DNA of the CDR3: TGTGCCAGCAGCTTAGGGACCCGGTTGAGGACAGTGGCTGAAAAACTGTTTTTT. Translation gives CASSLGTRLRTVAEKLFF.

The chain employs TRBV10-3 and TRBJ2-7; TRBD1 aligns across 7 bases. With 6 bases clipped from V and 0 bases from J, the junction kept 5 bases outside the gene matches. Germline CDR1 ENHRY, CDR2 SYGVKD. The CDR3 sequence is 14 residues long. CDR3 residues: CAIRGTASSYEQYF. As DNA, the CDR3 is TGTGCCATCAGGGGGACAGCTAGCTCCTACGAGCAGTACTTC.

The chain joins TRBV24-1 to TRBJ2-3; 8 nucleotides agree with TRBD1. Unmatched junction bases numbered 9, after V lost 4 bases and J lost 4 bases. CDR1 and CDR2 (germline): KGHDR, SFDVKD. The length of the CDR3 is 16 residues. The CDR3 sequence: CATSDPGGSEPDTQYF. The CDR3 DNA follows: TGTGCCACCAGTGACCCAGGGGGCTCAGAGCCAGATACGCAGTATTTT.

J is TRBJ2-7 and V is TRBV28, with no clear D. Between the trimmed V and J ends, which lost 8 bases and 3 bases, there was a span of 11 bases. Germline V CDR1 and CDR2: MDHEN, SYDVKM. The CDR3 is 12 amino acids. The CDR3 nucleotides are TGTGCCAGCCGTTCCGATATCTACGAGCAGTACTTC. As protein: CASRSDIYEQYF.

V and J are TRBV24-1 and TRBJ2-2, with 11 bases identical to TRBD2. CDR3 size: 19 residues. After removal of 5 bases from V and 0 bases from J, the junction contained 10 bases not matched to a gene. Germline CDR1 KGHDR, CDR2 SFDVKD. The CDR3 protein is CATSGGGTSGRANTGELFF. The CDR3 DNA sequence: TGTGCCACCAGTGGCGGCGGGACTAGCGGCCGAGCGAACACCGGGGAGCTGTTTTTT.

This clone was detected only a few times. The rearrangement joins TRBV6-1 to TRBJ2-2, with a weak D call TRBD1 (6 bases). Germline CDR1 reads MNHNS; CDR2 reads SASEGT. The CDR3 is 14 residues long. Trimming cost V 3 bases and J 6 bases, with 11 bases left between them. The CDR3 DNA reads as TGTGCCAGCAGTGATACAGGGTCCGCCGGGGAGCTGTTTTTT. It encodes CASSDTGSAGELFF.

This chain joins TRBV5-4 and TRBJ2-6; 7 bases align to TRBD1. V dropped 4 bases and J dropped 2; count of bases not matched to a gene: 9. This CDR3 has 17 amino acids. Germline V gene lookup returns CDR1 SGHNT and CDR2 YYREEE (reference sequence). The CDR3 DNA is TGTGCCAGCAGCGTCAGACAGGGTTCCCCTGGGGCCAACGTCCTGACTTTC. It codes for CASSVRQGSPGANVLTF. The whole variable domain, filled in from reference TRBV5-4 and TRBJ2-6, reads ETGVTQSPTHLIKTRGQQVTLRCSSQSGHNTVSWYQQALGQGPQFIFQYYREEENGRGNFPPRFSGLQFPNYSSELNVNALELDDSALYLCASSVRQGSPGANVLTFGAGSRLTVL.

The chain joins TRBV5-6 to TRBJ1-2, with D hard to call. The germline V and J ends were trimmed by 1 base and 5 bases, with 9 bases remaining between them. The germline V gene encodes CDR1 SGHDT and CDR2 YYEEEE. The CDR3 is made up of 13 amino acids. This CDR3 is CASSLRRLYGYTF. In DNA, the CDR3 is TGTGCCAGCAGCTTGAGACGGTTGTATGGCTACACCTTC.

This rearrangement joins TRBV28 to TRBJ2-5; 7 bases agree with TRBD1. The length of the CDR3 is 15 residues. CDR1 MDHEN and CDR2 SYDVKM come from the germline V gene. J was trimmed by 4 bases and V by 0 bases; bases with no gene match: 5. The CDR3, as DNA: TGTGCCAGCAGTTTATGGAGACAGGGTGGAGAGACCCAGTACTTC. It codes for CASSLWRQGGETQYF.

This chain links TRBV4-1 with TRBJ2-3; D unclear. Germline V CDR1 and CDR2: MGHRA, YSYEKL. The V gene lost 4 bases and the J gene lost 5 bases, with 13 bases spanning the gap. The CDR3 extends over 14 amino acids. Here the CDR3 reads CASSLTVSGDTQYF. CDR3 nucleotide sequence: TGCGCCAGCAGCCTCACGGTCTCGGGAGATACGCAGTATTTT.

The chain recombines TRBV19 with TRBJ2-2; 12 nucleotides align to TRBD2. Germline V CDR1 and CDR2: LNHDA, SQIVND (reference sequence). This CDR3 is built from 16 residues. V lost 3 bases and J lost 1; bases outside the gene matches: 0. The DNA for the CDR3 is TGTGCCAGTAGTATGGGACTAGCGGGGAACACCGGGGAGCTGTTTTTT. It is translated as CASSMGLAGNTGELFF.

The chain couples TRBV28 to TRBJ2-2, with 11 bases matching TRBD2. This CDR3 is 15 amino acids long. J gave up 5 bases and V 5 bases, and 4 bases lay outside the gene matches. The V gene's germline CDR1 is MDHEN and CDR2 SYDVKM. The CDR3 reads CASSRGLAVTGELFF. The CDR3 nucleotides read TGTGCCAGCAGTAGGGGACTAGCGGTAACCGGGGAGCTGTTTTTT.

The rearrangement uses TRBV9 and TRBJ2-7; TRBD1 aligns across 8 bases. The CDR3 spans 16 residues. CDR1 is SGDLS, CDR2 YYNGEE, per germline. V shed 4 bases, J shed 2 bases, and the junction held 11 bases outside the gene matches. The CDR3 coding sequence is TGTGCCAGCAGCCCATCCCCGACAGGGGAGACCTACGAGCAGTACTTC. Translation gives CASSPSPTGETYEQYF.

This sequence joins TRBV30 and TRBJ1-2; D perhaps matches TRBD1 (5 bases). This CDR3 is 13 amino acids long. V was clipped by 4 bases and J by 2 bases, with 11 bases between them. Germline V gene sequence: CDR1 GTSNPN, CDR2 SVGIG (reference sequence). DNA of the CDR3: TGTGCCTGGACCCCGACAGAAAACTATGGCTACACCTTC. Protein product: CAWTPTENYGYTF.